The T cell receptor beta chain described here comes from a study of vaccination effects on CD4 cells after COVID-19. Expansion of antigen-specific CD4+ T cells with viral peptide pools was carried out by the ViraFEST assay before sequencing. Cultured cells yielded isolated CD4+ T cells after 10 to 11 days. Each vaccine recipient was nucleocapsid antibody negative and had no prior SARS-CoV-2 infection. Cells had half their medium changed to IL-2 medium on days 3 and 7. Study findings and constraints: Whether induced by infection or by vaccine, clones showed marked clonal contraction late after vaccination. Cross-reaction with common cold coronaviruses was seen in only 1 of 255 vaccine-induced clones from healthy vaccinees. Missing from the study were early post-infection timepoints, and its convalescent patients were few.

Clones were sequenced by immunoSEQ multiplex PCR, and TCRdb holds only the in-frame ones, with some missing. The table lists around 79,000 clones, 78% of them singletons. This clone occurred once. Its antigen is unknown. The receptor comes from a human donor who received a COVID-19 vaccine. The sequences come from CD4+ T cells from PBMCs cultured with SARS-CoV-2 spike peptides, collected before COVID-19 vaccination.

The CDR3 spells CASTRPKDQETQYF. For the CDR3, the DNA is TGTGCCAGCACCCGACCAAAGGACCAAGAGACCCAGTACTTC. The chain carries TRBV6-5 and TRBJ2-5; no clear D. The CDR3 spans 14 residues. CDR1 is MNHEY and CDR2 is SVGAGI in the germline V gene. V shed 7 bases and J shed 0 bases, with 12 bases lying between them.